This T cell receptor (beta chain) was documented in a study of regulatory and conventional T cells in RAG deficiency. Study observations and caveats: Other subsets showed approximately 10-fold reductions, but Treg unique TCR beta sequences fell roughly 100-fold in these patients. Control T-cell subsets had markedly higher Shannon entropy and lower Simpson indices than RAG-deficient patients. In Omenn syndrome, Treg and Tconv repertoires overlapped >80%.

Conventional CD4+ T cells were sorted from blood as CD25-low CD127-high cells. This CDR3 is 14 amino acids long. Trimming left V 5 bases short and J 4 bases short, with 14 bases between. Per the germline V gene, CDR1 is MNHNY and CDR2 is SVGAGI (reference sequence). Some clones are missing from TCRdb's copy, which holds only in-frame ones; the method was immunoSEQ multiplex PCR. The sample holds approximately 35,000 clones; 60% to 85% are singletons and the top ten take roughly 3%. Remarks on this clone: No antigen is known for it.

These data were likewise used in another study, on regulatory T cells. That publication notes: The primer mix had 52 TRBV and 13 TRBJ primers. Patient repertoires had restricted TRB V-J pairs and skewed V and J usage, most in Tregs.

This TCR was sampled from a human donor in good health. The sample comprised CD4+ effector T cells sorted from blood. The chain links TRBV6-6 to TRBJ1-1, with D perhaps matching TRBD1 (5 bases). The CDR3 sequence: CASSARDGGTEAFF. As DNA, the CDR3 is TGTGCCAGCAGTGCCAGGGATGGGGGCACTGAAGCTTTCTTT.